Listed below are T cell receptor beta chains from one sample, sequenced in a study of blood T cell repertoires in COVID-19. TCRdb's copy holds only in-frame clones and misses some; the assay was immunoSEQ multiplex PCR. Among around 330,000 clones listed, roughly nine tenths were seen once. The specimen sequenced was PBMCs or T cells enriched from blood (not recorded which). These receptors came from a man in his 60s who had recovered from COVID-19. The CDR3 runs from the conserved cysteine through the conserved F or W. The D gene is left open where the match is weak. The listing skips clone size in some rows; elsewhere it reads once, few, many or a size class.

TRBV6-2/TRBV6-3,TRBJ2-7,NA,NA,TGTGCCAGCAGTTACTCGACTCGCAGCTACTACGAGCAGTACTTC,CASSYSTRSYYEQYF
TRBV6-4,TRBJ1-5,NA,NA,TGTGCCAGCAGTGACTCTGGGCGGGATAGCAATCAGCCCCAGCATTTT,CASSDSGRDSNQPQHF
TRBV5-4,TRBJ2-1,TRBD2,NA,TGTGCCAGCAGCTTGCTAGCGGGAGCGAATGAGCAGTTCTTC,CASSLLAGANEQFF
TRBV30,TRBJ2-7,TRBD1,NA,TGTGCCTGGAGTGCGACAGGACAGGGTAATAACGAGCAGTACTTC,CAWSATGQGNNEQYF
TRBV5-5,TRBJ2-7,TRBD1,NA,TGTGCCAGCAGCTTGCTTGGGACAGGGTGGTACGAGCAGTACTTC,CASSLLGTGWYEQYF
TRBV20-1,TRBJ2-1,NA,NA,TGCAGTGCTGCCCGGTCCAATGAGCAGTTCTTC,CSAARSNEQFF
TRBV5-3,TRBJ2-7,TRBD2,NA,TGTGCCAGAAGCCCCGGTTCAGCTAGCGGGTCCTACGAGCAGTACTTC,CARSPGSASGSYEQYF
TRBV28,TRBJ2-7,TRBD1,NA,TGTGCCAGCAGTTCTCTACCACCGGGACAGGGTGACTACGAGCAGTACTTC,CASSSLPPGQGDYEQYF
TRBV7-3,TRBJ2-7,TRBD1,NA,TGTGCCAGCAGTTCGGACAGGGGGAAACAGTACTTC,CASSSDRGKQYF
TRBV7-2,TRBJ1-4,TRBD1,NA,TGTGCCAGCAGCTTAGCTATCCACAGGGGAGGCTATGAAAAACTGTTTTTT,CASSLAIHRGGYEKLFF
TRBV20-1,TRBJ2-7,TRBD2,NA,TGCAGTGCTGGTGGGCCGCGGGGGGCAACCTACGAGCAGTACTTC,CSAGGPRGATYEQYF
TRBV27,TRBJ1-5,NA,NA,TGTGCCAGTGGAGGCAATAGCAATCAGCCCCAGCATTTT,CASGGNSNQPQHF
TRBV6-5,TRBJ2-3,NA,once,TGTGCCAGCAGTTGGACCGCGGGACGCACAGATACGCAGTATTTT,CASSWTAGRTDTQYF
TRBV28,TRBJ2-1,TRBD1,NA,TGTGCCAGCAGTTTGTGGCAGGGGGCGCGGAATGAGCAGTTCTTC,CASSLWQGARNEQFF
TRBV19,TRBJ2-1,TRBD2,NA,TGTGCCAGTAGCGTAACTAGCGGGAGGGCTAATGAGCAGTTCTTC,CASSVTSGRANEQFF
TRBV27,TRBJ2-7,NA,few,TGTGCCAGCAGTTTATTGGCGGGGAGCTCCTACGAGCAGTACTTC,CASSLLAGSSYEQYF
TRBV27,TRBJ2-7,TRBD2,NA,TGTGCCAGCAGTCCGCTCTCGCCGGGACTAGCGGGAGTGAAACCCTACGAGCAGTACTTC,CASSPLSPGLAGVKPYEQYF
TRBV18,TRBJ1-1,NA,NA,TGTGCCAGCTCACAGCGTCCGACGAGGACTGAAGCTTTCTTT,CASSQRPTRTEAFF
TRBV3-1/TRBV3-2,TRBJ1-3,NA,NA,TGTGCCACCAAAACCAGCTCTGGAAACACCATATATTTT,CATKTSSGNTIYF
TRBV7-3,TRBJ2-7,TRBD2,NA,TGTGCCAGCAGCTACTCGAGCGGTAAGTGGGGAGGGCTTCTCTACGAGCAGTACTTC,CASSYSSGKWGGLLYEQYF
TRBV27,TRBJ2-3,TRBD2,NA,TGTGCCAGCAGTCCCCCCTGGGCTAGCGGTTCTAGCACAGATACGCAGTATTTT,CASSPPWASGSSTDTQYF
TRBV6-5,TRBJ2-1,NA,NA,TGTGCCAGCAGTTACTCCCTAGAATCCTACAATGAGCAGTTCTTC,CASSYSLESYNEQFF
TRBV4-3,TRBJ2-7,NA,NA,TGCGCCAGCAGCCAAAATACGCCTCCGGGATACGAGCAGTACTTC,CASSQNTPPGYEQYF
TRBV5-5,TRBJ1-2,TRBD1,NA,TGTGCCAGCAGCATCGTGCCCGGGACAGACTATGGCTACACCTTC,CASSIVPGTDYGYTF
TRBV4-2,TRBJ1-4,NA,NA,TGTGCCAGCAGCCCTAACAGGGCAACTAATGAAAAACTGTTTTTT,CASSPNRATNEKLFF
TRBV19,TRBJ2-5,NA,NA,TGTGCCAGTAGTCCCCCGGGGCGGGGCCAAGAGACCCAGTACTTC,CASSPPGRGQETQYF
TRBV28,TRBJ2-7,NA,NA,TGTGCCAGCAGTGTAGTACCCACCTACGAGCAGTACTTC,CASSVVPTYEQYF
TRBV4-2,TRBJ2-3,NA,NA,TGTGCCAGCAGCCAAGGGCCTAGAGCCAGCACAGATACGCAGTATTTT,CASSQGPRASTDTQYF
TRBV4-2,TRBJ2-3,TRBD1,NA,TGTGCCAGCAGCCAGACCTGGACAGGGCTTGGGGATACGCAGTATTTT,CASSQTWTGLGDTQYF
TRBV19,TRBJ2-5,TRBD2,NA,TGTGCCAGTAGTATCCCCACTAGCGGGCGGAAACAAGAGACCCAGTACTTC,CASSIPTSGRKQETQYF
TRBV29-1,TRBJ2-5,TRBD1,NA,TGCAGCGCAGAGAGGACAGGGCCAGAGACCCAGTACTTC,CSAERTGPETQYF
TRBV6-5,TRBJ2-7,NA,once,TGTGCCAGCAGCCCCCCTAGGGGGGGAGAGTACGAGCAGTACTTC,CASSPPRGGEYEQYF